The clone carrying this TCR beta chain is a singleton in its sample. No antigen is known for it. This sample stems from a study of T cells in Graves' hyperthyroidism and ophthalmopathy. The study based diagnoses on clinical symptoms, serum thyroxine and TRAb, thyroid ultrasound and orbital computed tomography. Study-wide findings and caveats: Most thyroid clonotypes expanded above 0.001 were also detected in blood.

It was RNA transcripts that yielded the amplified TCR beta CDR3 regions. The HTBI primer set served for first-round RT-PCR of the TCR CDR3. Using its own MiXCR run on the multiplex PCR reads, TCRdb lists one record per CDR3 protein. The sample shows approximately 400,000 distinct CDR3 sequences, around 18% of them seen only once. The CDR3 is 16 residues long. V dropped 4 bases and J dropped 4 bases, with 16 bases sitting between them. Germline loops: CDR1 LGHDT, CDR2 YNNKEL (reference sequence). Sequencing used blood. The V call is TRBV3-1, the J call TRBJ2-2, with a possible D match to TRBD2 (6 bases). The receptor was isolated from a man younger than 30 with Graves' ophthalmopathy. The CDR3 loop reads CASSPIAWRGTGELFF. CDR3 sequence (DNA): TGTGCCAGCAGCCCGATCGCCTGGCGGGGCACCGGGGAGCTGTTTTTT.